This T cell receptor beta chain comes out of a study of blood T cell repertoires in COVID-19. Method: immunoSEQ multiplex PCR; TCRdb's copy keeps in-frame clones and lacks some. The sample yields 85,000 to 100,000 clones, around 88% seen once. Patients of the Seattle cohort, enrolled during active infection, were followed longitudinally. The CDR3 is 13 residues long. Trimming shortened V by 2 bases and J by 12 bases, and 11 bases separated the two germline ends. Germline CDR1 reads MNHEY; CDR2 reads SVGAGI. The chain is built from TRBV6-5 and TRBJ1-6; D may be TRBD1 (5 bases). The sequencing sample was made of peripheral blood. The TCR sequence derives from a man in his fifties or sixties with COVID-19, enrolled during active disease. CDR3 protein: CASSYGRVGPLHF. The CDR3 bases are TGTGCCAGCAGTTACGGCAGGGTGGGACCCCTCCACTTT.